The rows below give T cell receptor beta chains drawn from one sample of a study of cytomegalovirus exposure and HLA in healthy donors. TCRdb's table, derived via immunoSEQ multiplex PCR, lists solely in-frame clones and lacks some. The repertoire has 90,000 to 120,000 clones, around 78% of them found once; the top ten carry roughly 8%. The source material was PBMCs. Receptor source: a man between 25 and 39 years old in good health and CMV-seronegative. Both conserved end residues are part of each CDR3. The D gene is left open where the match is weak. Part of the rows lack a size; the others show once, few, many or a class for expanded clones.

V gene	clone size	J gene	D gene	CDR3 protein	CDR3 DNA
TRBV4-1	NA	TRBJ2-4	NA	CASSQDRGSGDPGKNIQYF	TGCGCCAGCAGCCAAGATAGGGGTAGCGGTGATCCCGGGAAAAACATTCAGTACTTC
TRBV6-1	NA	TRBJ1-3	NA	CASSEPGYRGNTIYF	TGTGCCAGCAGTGAACCGGGGTATAGAGGAAACACCATATATTTT
TRBV19	NA	TRBJ1-5	NA	CASSINYNPQPQHF	TGTGCCAGTAGTATAAATTACAATCCTCAGCCCCAGCATTTT
TRBV6-4	once	TRBJ1-2	NA	CASKEESTNYGYTF	TGTGCCAGCAAGGAGGAGTCTACTAACTATGGCTACACCTTC
TRBV7-3	NA	TRBJ2-2	TRBD2	CASSLTPSGTNTGELFF	TGTGCCAGCAGCTTAACTCCTAGCGGAACGAACACCGGGGAGCTGTTTTTT
TRBV4-2	NA	TRBJ2-7	TRBD2	CASSQAPSTGTSGSGSYEQYF	TGTGCCAGCAGCCAAGCCCCCTCCACCGGGACTAGCGGGAGCGGCTCCTACGAGCAGTACTTC
TRBV19	NA	TRBJ2-1	NA	CASSSVYGQVRNEQFF	TGTGCCAGTAGTAGCGTTTATGGGCAGGTACGCAATGAGCAGTTCTTC
TRBV6-5	NA	TRBJ2-7	TRBD1	CASSSTGFGYEQYF	TGTGCCAGCAGTTCGACAGGGTTTGGCTACGAGCAGTACTTC
TRBV2	NA	TRBJ1-2	TRBD1	CASSPTGGIGYTF	TGTGCCAGCAGTCCAACAGGGGGTATCGGCTACACCTTC
TRBV2	few	TRBJ2-5	NA	CASPPPDNLQETQYF	TGTGCCAGCCCTCCCCCTGACAACCTACAAGAGACCCAGTACTTC
TRBV9	NA	TRBJ2-1	TRBD2	CASSVAGTSGMRYNEQFF	TGTGCCAGCAGCGTAGCCGGGACTAGCGGTATGAGATACAATGAGCAGTTCTTC
TRBV5-5	few	TRBJ1-3	NA	CASSLYSGNGNTIYF	TGTGCCAGCAGCTTGTACAGTGGCAATGGAAACACCATATATTTT
TRBV2	NA	TRBJ2-2	NA	CASTQAGNTGELFF	TGTGCCAGCACCCAGGCAGGCAACACCGGGGAGCTGTTTTTT
TRBV10-3	NA	TRBJ2-1	NA	CAIRPRSSYNEQFF	TGTGCCATCAGGCCGAGGAGCTCCTACAATGAGCAGTTCTTC
TRBV18	NA	TRBJ2-5	NA	CASSVQGSVQETQYF	TGTGCCAGCTCAGTCCAGGGCTCGGTTCAAGAGACCCAGTACTTC
TRBV4-2	NA	TRBJ2-5	NA	CASSQDVQGETQYF	TGTGCCAGCAGCCAAGATGTCCAGGGAGAGACCCAGTACTTC
TRBV5-3	NA	TRBJ2-1	TRBD2	CAREGSGGCSYNEQFF	TGTGCCAGAGAAGGAAGCGGGGGATGCTCCTACAATGAGCAGTTCTTC
TRBV28	NA	TRBJ2-3	NA	CASLQGTDTQYF	TGTGCCAGTCTACAGGGCACAGATACGCAGTATTTT
TRBV11-2	few	TRBJ2-7	TRBD2	CASSLDRLAGVGEQYF	TGTGCCAGCAGCTTAGATCGACTAGCGGGGGTTGGCGAGCAGTACTTC
TRBV19	NA	TRBJ1-2	NA	CASSLGTSYYGYTF	TGTGCCAGTAGTCTCGGGACATCCTACTATGGCTACACCTTC
TRBV2	NA	TRBJ2-7	TRBD2	CASSKTSGGSYEQYF	TGTGCCAGCAGTAAGACTAGCGGGGGCTCCTACGAGCAGTACTTC
TRBV21-1	once	TRBJ2-7	NA	CASSNCSSHEQYF	TGTGCCAGCAGCAACTGTAGTTCCCACGAGCAGTACTTC
TRBV5-1	NA	TRBJ2-7	TRBD2	CASSFPSGSVGPYEQYF	TGCGCCAGCAGCTTCCCTAGCGGGAGCGTCGGCCCCTACGAGCAGTACTTC
TRBV11-2	NA	TRBJ2-5	TRBD1	CASSLEPLRQGSWRETQYF	TGTGCCAGCAGCTTAGAGCCTCTTCGACAGGGAAGTTGGAGAGAGACCCAGTACTTC
TRBV4-1	NA	TRBJ2-1	TRBD1	CASSSPGTGDKQFF	TGCGCCAGCAGCTCACCCGGGACAGGGGATAAGCAGTTCTTC
TRBV7-6	NA	TRBJ2-7	TRBD2	CASSIAGGISYEQYF	TGTGCCAGCAGCATAGCGGGAGGTATCTCCTACGAGCAGTACTTC
TRBV28	NA	TRBJ2-7	TRBD1	CASSLLRTGGAKQYF	TGTGCCAGCAGTTTATTGAGGACAGGGGGCGCTAAGCAGTACTTC
TRBV28	NA	TRBJ2-1	TRBD2	CASSATGTSGNNEQFF	TGTGCCAGCAGTGCTACCGGGACTAGCGGGAACAATGAGCAGTTCTTC
TRBV30	NA	TRBJ1-4	TRBD1	CAWSRTGDNEKLFF	TGTGCCTGGAGTCGGACAGGAGATAATGAAAAACTGTTTTTT
TRBV7-9	NA	TRBJ1-1	NA	CASISQGNTEAFF	TGTGCCAGCATCTCGCAGGGCAACACTGAAGCTTTCTTT
TRBV20-1	NA	TRBJ1-1	NA	CSASSGTEAFF	TGCAGTGCTAGCAGCGGGACTGAAGCTTTCTTT
TRBV6-5	NA	TRBJ2-5	NA	CASSPGGRQETQYF	TGTGCCAGCAGTCCAGGGGGGAGGCAAGAGACCCAGTACTTC
TRBV5-1	NA	TRBJ2-3	NA	CASSLIRGNSGGTDTQYF	TGCGCCAGCAGCTTGATACGGGGGAACAGTGGCGGCACAGATACGCAGTATTTT
TRBV27	NA	TRBJ2-2	TRBD1	CASSRDRGGRTGELFF	TGTGCCAGCAGCCGAGACAGGGGAGGAAGAACCGGGGAGCTGTTTTTT
TRBV7-2	NA	TRBJ1-3	NA	CASSLDFSSGNTIYF	TGTGCCAGCAGCTTGGACTTCAGCTCTGGAAACACCATATATTTT
TRBV11-2	NA	TRBJ2-7	NA	CASSYREEYEQYF	TGTGCCAGCAGCTACAGGGAAGAGTACGAGCAGTACTTC
TRBV21-1	NA	TRBJ2-7	NA	CASSEPRAGETYEQYF	TGTGCCAGCAGCGAACCTCGGGCAGGGGAGACCTACGAGCAGTACTTC
TRBV5-3	NA	TRBJ2-3	NA	CARSFIAKTITDTQYF	TGTGCCAGAAGCTTCATTGCGAAGACTATCACAGATACGCAGTATTTT
TRBV25-1	NA	TRBJ2-1	TRBD1	CASSAGTGVINNEQFF	TGTGCCAGCAGTGCCGGGACAGGCGTGATAAACAATGAGCAGTTCTTC
TRBV28	once	TRBJ1-1	TRBD1	CASSWTGNTEAFF	TGTGCCAGCAGTTGGACAGGAAACACTGAAGCTTTCTTT
TRBV29-1	NA	TRBJ1-1	TRBD1	CSVETGGNTEAFF	TGCAGCGTTGAGACAGGGGGGAACACTGAAGCTTTCTTT
TRBV29-1	NA	TRBJ2-5	NA	CSVSGTGVETQYF	TGCAGCGTTAGCGGGACAGGAGTCGAGACCCAGTACTTC
TRBV6-1	NA	TRBJ2-2	NA	CASTDTTSLGELFF	TGTGCCAGCACCGATACGACTAGTCTTGGGGAGCTGTTTTTT
TRBV25-1	few	TRBJ1-1	TRBD1	CASRGGTGAVTEAFF	TGTGCCAGCAGGGGGGGGACAGGCGCGGTCACTGAAGCTTTCTTT
TRBV25-1	NA	TRBJ2-1	NA	CASSESAGNSDEQFF	TGTGCCAGCAGTGAATCGGCAGGAAATTCCGATGAGCAGTTCTTC
TRBV4-1	NA	TRBJ1-2	TRBD1	CASSQGQGTYGYTF	TGCGCCAGCAGCCAAGGACAGGGGACGTATGGCTACACCTTC
TRBV10-1	NA	TRBJ1-1	NA	CASSEDRMNTEAFF	TGCGCCAGCAGTGAGGACAGGATGAACACTGAAGCTTTCTTT
TRBV15	NA	TRBJ2-7	NA	CATSERQHEQYF	TGTGCCACCAGCGAAAGACAGCACGAGCAGTACTTC
TRBV4-1	NA	TRBJ2-7	NA	CASSQGVRVGGPAEYEQYF	TGCGCCAGCAGCCAAGGCGTTCGAGTCGGCGGGCCGGCCGAATACGAGCAGTACTTC
TRBV7-9	NA	TRBJ2-5	NA	CASRPDTNKETQYF	TGTGCCAGCAGACCGGACACGAACAAAGAGACCCAGTACTTC
TRBV6-6	NA	TRBJ1-5	NA	CASSYSFDSGNQPQHF	TGTGCCAGCAGTTACTCGTTTGATAGTGGCAATCAGCCCCAGCATTTT